This T cell receptor beta chain was recorded in a study of blood T cell repertoires in COVID-19. Study overall: Sites across the United States, Italy and Spain contributed samples from acute and convalescent COVID-19.

In its sample, this clone was seen once. In the original workflow: Reference gene primer amplification yielded estimated nucleated cell counts. Using immunoSEQ multiplex PCR, the repertoire was profiled, and TCRdb retains in-frame clones only, with some absent. The DNA was the basis for D and trimming; V, J and clone size are from that table. The sample has around 60,000 clones, approximately 86% seen once. The CDR3 is 14 amino acids. V lost 4 bases, J lost 6 bases, and 6 bases stayed unmatched. Germline-derived CDR1 and CDR2 are SGDLS and YYNGEE. The sample comprised peripheral blood. The receptor's source is a man in his forties with acute or convalescent COVID-19. J is TRBJ2-3 and V is TRBV9; 9 nucleotides match TRBD2. DNA of the CDR3: TGTGCCAGCAGCCAAGAGGGACTAGCCGATACGCAGTATTTT. Translating gives CASSQEGLADTQYF.